This note documents a single TCR beta chain sequence. Its antigen is unknown. The input lacks base qualities; no much larger clone sits a single base away. This specimen comes from a study of cytomegalovirus exposure and HLA in healthy donors (dated by TCRdb to 2017 to 2019). About the investigation overall: According to a later analysis, the 120 or so validation repertoires were produced on the same platform as the 700 or so repertoires of the first cohort. Along with the roughly 670-subject first cohort, a separate validation cohort of over a hundred different subjects was used. To predict cytomegalovirus infection status, the study brought together high-throughput TCR immunosequencing, statistical association of individual TCRs with disease status, and machine learning. The aim of the study was to test whether cataloging public T cell receptors could identify signatures of past pathogen exposure.

The method behind the library was the immunoSEQ multiplex PCR assay. As for the authors' bioinformatics: A statistical classification framework was built for diagnosing cytomegalovirus status from the catalog of TCR beta chain sequences. In its TCRdb copy, this immuneACCESS table keeps in-frame sequences only and misses some clones. Where compared with another copy, unresolved V genes explain less than half of these, and the others have no known cause. V, J and clone size are those of that table, while D and trimming were read from the DNA. The sample yields 55,000 to 70,000 clones; 90% to 95% were counted once. Approximately 2.3% of the sample lies in the top ten. Sequences SGHTA (CDR1) and FQGNSA (CDR2) are obtained from the germline V gene. After removal of 5 bases from V and 6 bases from J, the junction retains 4 bases not matched to a gene. The CDR3 runs 13 amino acids, cysteine and phenylalanine included. The DNA shown is the 39-base CDR3, in frame from base 1.

The donors were included in the validation cohort of approximately 120 subjects, a group kept apart from the approximately 650-subject first cohort. Results and caveats for the whole study, not just this receptor: Subsequent analysis determined that TCRs grouped into clusters in the first cohort also showed a tendency toward co-occurrence across the roughly 110 validation repertoires, and approximately 94% of cluster scores exceeded 0. The authors suggested that the approach could potentially be generalized to other disease states and immunological phenotypes. Cytomegalovirus status was reported to be diagnosed by the classifier with high specificity and sensitivity in both the original and validation cohorts. The study gave a list of about 160 TCR beta chains associated with cytomegalovirus. A few of the identified cytomegalovirus-associated TCR beta chains were confirmed in vitro to be specific for cytomegalovirus antigens. Most TCR sequences were seen in very few donors, while some public TCRs were found in many individuals. All 120 or so repertoires were used to score co-occurrence in the validation cohort in a later analysis, because that analysis had no HLA typing for the cohort.

The TCR originated in a man aged 18 to 30 in good health and CMV-seronegative. The sequenced sample consisted of PBMCs. The chain is assembled from TRBV7-2 and TRBJ1-5; 7 bases in the junction line up with TRBD1. The DNA sequence is TGTGCCAGCAGCACTCGACAGGGTCAGCCCCAGCATTTT. Translated, it gives CASSTRQGQPQHF.